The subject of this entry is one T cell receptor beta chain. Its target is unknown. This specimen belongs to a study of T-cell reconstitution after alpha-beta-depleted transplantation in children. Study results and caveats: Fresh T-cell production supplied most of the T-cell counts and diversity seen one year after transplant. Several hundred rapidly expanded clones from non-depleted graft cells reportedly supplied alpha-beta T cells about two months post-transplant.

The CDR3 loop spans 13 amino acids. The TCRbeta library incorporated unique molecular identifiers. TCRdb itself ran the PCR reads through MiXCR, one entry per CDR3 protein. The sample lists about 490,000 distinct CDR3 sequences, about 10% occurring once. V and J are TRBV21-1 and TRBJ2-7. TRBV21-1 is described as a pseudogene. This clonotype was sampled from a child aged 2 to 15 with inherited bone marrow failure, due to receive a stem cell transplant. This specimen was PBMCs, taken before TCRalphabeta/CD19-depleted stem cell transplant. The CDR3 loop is CASRANMVHEQYF. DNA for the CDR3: TGTGCCAGCAGAGCAAATATGGTGCACGAGCAGTACTTC.